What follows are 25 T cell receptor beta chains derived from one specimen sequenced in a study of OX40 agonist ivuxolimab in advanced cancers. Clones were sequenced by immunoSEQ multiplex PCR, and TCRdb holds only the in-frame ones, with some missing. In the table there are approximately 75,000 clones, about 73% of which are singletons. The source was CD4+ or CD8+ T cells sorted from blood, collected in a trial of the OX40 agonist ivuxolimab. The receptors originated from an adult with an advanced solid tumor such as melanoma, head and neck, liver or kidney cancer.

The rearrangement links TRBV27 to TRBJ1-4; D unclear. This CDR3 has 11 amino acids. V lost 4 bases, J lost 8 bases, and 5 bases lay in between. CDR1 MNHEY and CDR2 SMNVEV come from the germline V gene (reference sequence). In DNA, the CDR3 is TGTGCCAGCAGTTCCGAAGAAAAACTGTTTTTT. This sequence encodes CASSSEEKLFF.

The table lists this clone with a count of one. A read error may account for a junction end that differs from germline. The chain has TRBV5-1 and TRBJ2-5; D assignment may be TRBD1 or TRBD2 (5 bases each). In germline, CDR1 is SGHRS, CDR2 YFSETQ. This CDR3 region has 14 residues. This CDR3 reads CASTLQGPRETQYF. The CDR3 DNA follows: TGCGCCAGCACCTTGCAGGGACCGCGGGAGACCCAGTACTTC.

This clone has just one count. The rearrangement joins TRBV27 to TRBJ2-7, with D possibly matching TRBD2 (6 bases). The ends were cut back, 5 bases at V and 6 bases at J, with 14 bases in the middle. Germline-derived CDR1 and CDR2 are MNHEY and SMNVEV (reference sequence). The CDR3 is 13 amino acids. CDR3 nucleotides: TGTGCCAGCAGTCGCGCGGGGACCCTCGAGCAGTACTTC. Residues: CASSRAGTLEQYF.

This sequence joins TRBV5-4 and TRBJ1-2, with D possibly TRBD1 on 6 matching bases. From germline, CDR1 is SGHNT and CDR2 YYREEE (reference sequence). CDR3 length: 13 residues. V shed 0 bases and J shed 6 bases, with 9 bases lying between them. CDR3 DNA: TGTGCCAGCAGCTTGGTGGGGGGCGATGGCTACACCTTC. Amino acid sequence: CASSLVGGDGYTF. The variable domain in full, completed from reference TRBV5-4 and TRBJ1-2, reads ETGVTQSPTHLIKTRGQQVTLRCSSQSGHNTVSWYQQALGQGPQFIFQYYREEENGRGNFPPRFSGLQFPNYSSELNVNALELDDSALYLCASSLVGGDGYTFGSGTRLTVV.

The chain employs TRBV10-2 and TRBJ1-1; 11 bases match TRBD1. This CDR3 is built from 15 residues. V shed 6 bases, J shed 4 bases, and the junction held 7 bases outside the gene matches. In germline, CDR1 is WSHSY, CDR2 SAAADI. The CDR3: CASSIGTGGRTEAFF. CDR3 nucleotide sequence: TGCGCCAGCAGCATCGGGACAGGGGGTCGCACTGAAGCTTTCTTT.

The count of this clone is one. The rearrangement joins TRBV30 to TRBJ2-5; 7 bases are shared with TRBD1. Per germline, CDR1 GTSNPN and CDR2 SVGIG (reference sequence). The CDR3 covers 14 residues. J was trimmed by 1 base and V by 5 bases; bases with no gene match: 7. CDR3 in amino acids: CAWDRHRGQETQYF. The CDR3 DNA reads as TGTGCCTGGGACCGCCACAGGGGCCAAGAGACCCAGTACTTC.

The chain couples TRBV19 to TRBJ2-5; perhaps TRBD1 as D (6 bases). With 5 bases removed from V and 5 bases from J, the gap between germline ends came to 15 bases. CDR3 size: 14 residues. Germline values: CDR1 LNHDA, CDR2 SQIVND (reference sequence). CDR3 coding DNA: TGTGCCAGTAGTCCCCGAGGGGGTTTGGAGACCCAGTACTTC. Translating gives CASSPRGGLETQYF.

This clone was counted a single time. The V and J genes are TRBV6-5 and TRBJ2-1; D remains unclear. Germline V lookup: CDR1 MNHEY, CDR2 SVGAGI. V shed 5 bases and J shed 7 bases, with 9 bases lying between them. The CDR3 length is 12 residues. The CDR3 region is CASSTGSNEQFF. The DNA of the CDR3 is TGTGCCAGCAGTACCGGGTCTAATGAGCAGTTCTTC.

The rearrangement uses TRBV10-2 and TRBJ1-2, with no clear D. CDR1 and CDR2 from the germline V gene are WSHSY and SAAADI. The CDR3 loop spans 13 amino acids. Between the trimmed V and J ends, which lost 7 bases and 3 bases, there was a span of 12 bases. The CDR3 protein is CASKDHAYYGYTF. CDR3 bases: TGCGCCAGCAAAGATCACGCCTACTATGGCTACACCTTC.

Written as DNA, the CDR3 is TGTGCCAGCAGCAGGGACAGGGGCCAGCCCCAGCATTTT. Its translation: CASSRDRGQPQHF. The chain recombines TRBV9 with TRBJ1-5; 10 bases match TRBD1. CDR3 length: 13 amino acids. The V and J ends lost 4 bases and 7 bases, in that order; junction bases with no gene match: 2. Germline V lookup: CDR1 SGDLS, CDR2 YYNGEE.

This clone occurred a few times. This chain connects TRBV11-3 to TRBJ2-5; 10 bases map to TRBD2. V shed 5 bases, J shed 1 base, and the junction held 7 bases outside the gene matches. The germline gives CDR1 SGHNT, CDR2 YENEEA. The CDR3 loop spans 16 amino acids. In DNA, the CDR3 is TGTGCCAGCAGCCCCGGACTAGCGGCAAGCCAAGAGACCCAGTACTTC. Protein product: CASSPGLAASQETQYF.

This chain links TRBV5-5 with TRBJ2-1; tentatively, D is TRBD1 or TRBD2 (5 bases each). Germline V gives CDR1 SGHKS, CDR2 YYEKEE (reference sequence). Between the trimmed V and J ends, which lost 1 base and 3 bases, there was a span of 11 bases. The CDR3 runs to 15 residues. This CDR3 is CASSLRDGGYNEQFF. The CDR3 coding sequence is TGTGCCAGCAGCTTGCGGGACGGAGGCTACAATGAGCAGTTCTTC. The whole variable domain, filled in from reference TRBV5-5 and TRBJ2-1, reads DAGVTQSPTHLIKTRGQQVTLRCSPISGHKSVSWYQQVLGQGPQFIFQYYEKEERGRGNFPDRFSARQFPNYSSELNVNALLLGDSALYLCASSLRDGGYNEQFFGPGTRLTVL.

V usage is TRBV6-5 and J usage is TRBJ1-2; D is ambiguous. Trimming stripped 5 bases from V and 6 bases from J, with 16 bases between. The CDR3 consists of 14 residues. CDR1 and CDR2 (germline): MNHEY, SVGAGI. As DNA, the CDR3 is TGTGCCAGCAGTGACCGAGGGTGGTCCCATGGCTACACCTTC. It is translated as CASSDRGWSHGYTF.

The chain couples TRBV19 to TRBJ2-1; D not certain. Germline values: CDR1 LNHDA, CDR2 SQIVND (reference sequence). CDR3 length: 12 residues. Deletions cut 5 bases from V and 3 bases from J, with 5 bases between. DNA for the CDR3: TGTGCCAGTAGTCACGTCTACAATGAGCAGTTCTTC. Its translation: CASSHVYNEQFF.

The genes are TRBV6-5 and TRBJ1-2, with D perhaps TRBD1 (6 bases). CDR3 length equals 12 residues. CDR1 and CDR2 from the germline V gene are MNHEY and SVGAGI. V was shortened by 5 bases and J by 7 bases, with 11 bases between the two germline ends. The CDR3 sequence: CASSLQGLGYTF. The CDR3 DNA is TGTGCCAGCAGTCTACAGGGTCTTGGCTACACCTTC.

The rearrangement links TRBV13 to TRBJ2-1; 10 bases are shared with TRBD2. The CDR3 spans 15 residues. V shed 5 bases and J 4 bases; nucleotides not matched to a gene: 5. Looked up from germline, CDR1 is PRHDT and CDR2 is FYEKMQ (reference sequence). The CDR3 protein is CASSHQAGGYNEQFF. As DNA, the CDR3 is TGTGCCAGCAGCCACCAAGCGGGAGGGTACAATGAGCAGTTCTTC.

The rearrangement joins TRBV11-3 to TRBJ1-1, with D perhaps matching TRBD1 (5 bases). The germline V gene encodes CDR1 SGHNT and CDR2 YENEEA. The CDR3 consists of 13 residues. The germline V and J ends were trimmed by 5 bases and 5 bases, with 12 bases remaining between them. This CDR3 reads CASSMGRWTEAFF. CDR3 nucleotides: TGTGCCAGCAGCATGGGGCGTTGGACTGAAGCTTTCTTT.

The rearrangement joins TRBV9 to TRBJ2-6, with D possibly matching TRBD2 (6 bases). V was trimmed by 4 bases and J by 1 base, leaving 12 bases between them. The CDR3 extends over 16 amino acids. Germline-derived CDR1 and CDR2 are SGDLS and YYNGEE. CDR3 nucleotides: TGTGCCAGCAGCCCGCCCGGGGGATCTGGGGCCAACGTCCTGACTTTC. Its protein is CASSPPGGSGANVLTF.

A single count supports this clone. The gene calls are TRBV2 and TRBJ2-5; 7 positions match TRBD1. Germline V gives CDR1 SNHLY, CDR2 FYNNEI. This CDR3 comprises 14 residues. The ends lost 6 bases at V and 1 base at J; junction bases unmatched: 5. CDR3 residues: CASSVGQSQETQYF. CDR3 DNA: TGTGCCAGCAGCGTGGGACAGTCCCAAGAGACCCAGTACTTC.

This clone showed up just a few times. CDR3 sequence reads: CASSKTDSNQPQHF. The CDR3 nucleotides read TGTGCCAGCAGCAAGACAGATAGCAATCAGCCCCAGCATTTT. The chain has TRBV6-5 and TRBJ1-5, with TRBD1 as a possible D gene (5 bases). V gave up 6 bases and J gave up 0 bases, with 9 bases separating them. The germline CDR1 and CDR2 sequences are MNHEY and SVGAGI. CDR3 length equals 14 residues.

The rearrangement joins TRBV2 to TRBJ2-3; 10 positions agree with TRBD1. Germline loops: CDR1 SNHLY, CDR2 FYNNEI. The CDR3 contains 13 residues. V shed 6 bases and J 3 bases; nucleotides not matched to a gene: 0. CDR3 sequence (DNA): TGTGCCAGCAGGGGACAGGGGACAGATACGCAGTATTTT. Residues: CASRGQGTDTQYF.

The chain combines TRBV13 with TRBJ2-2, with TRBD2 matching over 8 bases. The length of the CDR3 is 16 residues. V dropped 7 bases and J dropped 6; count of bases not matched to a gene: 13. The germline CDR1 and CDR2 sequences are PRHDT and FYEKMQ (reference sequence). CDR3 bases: TGTGCCAGCAAGACGGGAGGGCCTAGAACGGCCGGGGAGCTGTTTTTT. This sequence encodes CASKTGGPRTAGELFF.

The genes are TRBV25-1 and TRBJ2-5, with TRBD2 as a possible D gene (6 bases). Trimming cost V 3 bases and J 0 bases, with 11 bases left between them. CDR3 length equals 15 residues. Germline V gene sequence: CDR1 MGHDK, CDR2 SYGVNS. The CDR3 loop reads CASSEWRGDQETQYF. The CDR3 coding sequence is TGTGCCAGCAGTGAGTGGCGGGGAGACCAAGAGACCCAGTACTTC.

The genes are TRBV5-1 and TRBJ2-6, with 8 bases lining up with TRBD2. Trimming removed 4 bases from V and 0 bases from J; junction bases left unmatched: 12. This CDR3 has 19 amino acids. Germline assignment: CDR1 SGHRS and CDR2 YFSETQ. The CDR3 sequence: CASSPPPGGYLSGANVLTF. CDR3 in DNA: TGCGCCAGCAGCCCCCCCCCGGGGGGGTATCTCTCTGGGGCCAACGTCCTGACTTTC.

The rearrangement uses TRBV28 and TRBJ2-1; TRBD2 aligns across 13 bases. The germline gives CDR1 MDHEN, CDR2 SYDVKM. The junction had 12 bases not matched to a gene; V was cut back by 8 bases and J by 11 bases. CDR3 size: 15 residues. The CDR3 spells CASGPRTSGSKKQFF. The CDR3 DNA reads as TGTGCCAGCGGCCCCCGGACTAGCGGGAGTAAGAAGCAGTTCTTC.